Reported below is one T cell receptor (beta chain). Its antigen is as yet unknown. Germline lookup yields CDR1 DFQATT and CDR2 SNEGSKA (reference sequence). V lost 2 bases and J lost 5; bases outside the gene matches: 10. There are 15 residues in the CDR3. The data were taken from a study of CD8 T cells in ankylosing spondylitis. Overall study findings and caveats: Some motif variants had been reported before (in reactive arthritis synovial fluid and blood). There was a TCR beta motif, made of several highly homologous variants, that appeared characteristic of ankylosing spondylitis blood. Researchers reportedly found disease-linked clones significantly enriched in matched ankylosing spondylitis synovial fluid. Disease-linked clones bore a CD8+ phenotype and were relatively rare in peripheral blood.

TCRdb fed the 5' RACE reads into MiXCR, producing one record per CDR3 protein. Of fewer than 250,000 distinct CDR3 sequences in the sample, roughly 32% are singletons; the top ten hold around 4.5%. The sample taken for sequencing was blood, either unsorted or a sorted T cell fraction (not recorded which). The chain uses TRBV20-1 and TRBJ2-7, with TRBD1 matching over 9 bases. The origin of this receptor is a male donor with ankylosing spondylitis or in good health (not recorded which). The CDR3, as DNA: TGCAGTGCTAGAAACCGGGACAGGGCCTACCACGAGCAGTACTTC. Its translation is CSARNRDRAYHEQYF.